This section outlines one T cell receptor beta chain sequence together with its context. Its cognate antigen is unknown. TCRbeta library preparation incorporated unique molecular identifiers. TCRdb ran MiXCR on the PCR reads and lists one entry per CDR3 protein. The sample includes roughly 500,000 distinct CDR3 sequences, about 11% of them seen just once. The data are from a study of T-cell reconstitution after alpha-beta-depleted transplantation in children. Study-wide points: The authors attributed T-cell counts and diversity one year after transplant mostly to newly produced T cells. At day 60, the high TCRbeta diversity found in some patients originated from recipient T cells and thymic progenitors that had survived. By about two months after transplant, alpha-beta T cells reportedly arose from several hundred graft clones that had expanded.

Germline V gives CDR1 MNHEY, CDR2 SMNVEV (reference sequence). Trimming stripped 7 bases from V and 0 bases from J, with 16 bases between. This CDR3 region has 15 residues. The sequence was collected from a child between 2 and 9 years old with inherited bone marrow failure, due to receive a stem cell transplant. Sample: PBMCs, taken before TCRalphabeta/CD19-depleted stem cell transplant. The V call is TRBV27, the J call TRBJ2-7; a weak D match, TRBD1 (5 bases). As DNA, the CDR3 is TGTGCCAGCATGTATCAGGGCAGCTTCTCCTACGAGCAGTACTTC. Translation: CASMYQGSFSYEQYF.